This note documents a single TCR beta chain sequence. Its antigen is not identified. The record originates from a study of T cells in Graves' hyperthyroidism and ophthalmopathy. Study findings and constraints: A 13 V-J signature model discriminated ophthalmopathy versus stable hyperthyroidism.

The TCR beta CDR3 regions underwent amplification using RNA transcripts as the source. The HTBI primer set served for first-round RT-PCR of the TCR CDR3. In TCRdb, the multiplex PCR reads were re-called with MiXCR into one record per CDR3 protein. Here the sample spans more than 350,000 distinct CDR3 sequences, about 16% being singletons. An absence of ophthalmopathy progression within 18 months meant stable Graves' hyperthyroidism. The clonotype was recovered from a woman in her twenties or thirties with Graves' hyperthyroidism. Sequenced: blood.

The CDR3 nucleotides read TGCGCCAGCAGTAGGACGGAGCAGGGGGGTGAGCAGTACTTC. Protein product: CASSRTEQGGEQYF. The chain couples TRBV4-1 to TRBJ2-7; TRBD1 is a possible D gene (7 bases). This CDR3 is 14 amino acids long. CDR1 MGHRA and CDR2 YSYEKL come from the germline V gene. V gave up 6 bases and J gave up 7 bases, with 19 bases separating them.